One sample yielded the 14 T cell receptor beta chains listed below, sequenced in a study of read filtering for tumor transcriptome and immune sequencing. Molecular barcoded adaptors covering alpha/delta and beta/gamma chains were used on 400 ng RNA. TCRdb recomputed calls from the reads with MiXCR, one row per CDR3 protein. The table records over 45,000 distinct CDR3 sequences, about 12% of them present only once. Sequencing input: a population of CD138-negative cells sorted from bone marrow. Receptors originate from a donor at least 40 years old with multiple myeloma.

This clonotype was recorded at least ten times. The CDR3 sequence is CASGHDSSNQPQHF. In nucleotides, the CDR3 is TGTGCTAGTGGCCACGACAGTAGCAATCAGCCCCAGCATTTT. The rearrangement links TRBV12-5 to TRBJ1-5, with TRBD1 as a possible D gene (5 bases). V lost 6 bases and J lost 0, with 9 bases in between. This CDR3 is built from 14 residues. Germline-derived CDR1 and CDR2 are LGHNT and FRNRAP.

This clonotype came up many times. The V gene is TRBV20-1, the J gene TRBJ2-7, with D possibly TRBD1 on 6 matching bases. CDR1 is DFQATT, CDR2 SNEGSKA, per germline (reference sequence). V lost 8 bases, J lost 2 bases, and 25 bases lay in between. This CDR3 has 16 amino acids. CDR3 nucleotide sequence: TGCAGTAACCTTACTACCAGGACAGCTAGTCCCTACGAGCAGTACTTC. It codes for CSNLTTRTASPYEQYF.

On this clonotype: Just one base apart from a much larger clone, this may be a read error. The chain links TRBV7-9 to TRBJ2-7; perhaps TRBD1 as D (5 bases). Trimming left V 3 bases short and J 3 bases short, with 9 bases between. There are 13 residues in the CDR3. Germline V CDR1 and CDR2: SEHNR, FQNEAQ (reference sequence). The DNA of the CDR3 is TGTGCCAGCAGCTTGGACATGGTCTACGAGCAGTACTTC. Its protein product is CASSLDMVYEQYF.

Many counts were recorded for this clonotype. V gene TRBV7-2 combines with J gene TRBJ2-3; D call uncertain. Germline CDR1 and CDR2: SGHTA and FQGNSA. Trimming pared 1 base from V and 2 bases from J, leaving 13 bases between. The CDR3 length is 16 residues. The DNA for the CDR3 is TGTGCCAGCAGCTTAGTCTTCGGATCGTTCACAGATACGCAGTATTTT. Its protein is CASSLVFGSFTDTQYF.

The chain links TRBV19 to TRBJ2-2; D is possibly TRBD2 (6 bases). The CDR3 is made up of 16 amino acids. Deletions cut 6 bases from V and 7 bases from J, with 21 bases between. CDR1 is LNHDA, CDR2 SQIVND, per germline (reference sequence). The CDR3 nucleotides read TGTGCCAGTAGCACCACCGGGACTTTGGGATACGGGGAGCTGTTTTTT. This codes for CASSTTGTLGYGELFF.

A few counts support this clonotype. The chain joins TRBV7-9 to TRBJ2-1, with 10 bases that match TRBD2. Per the germline V gene, CDR1 is SEHNR and CDR2 is FQNEAQ (reference sequence). Losses at the gene ends were 5 bases for V and 3 bases for J; bases not matched to a gene: 7. The CDR3 contains 16 residues. The CDR3 coding sequence is TGTGCCAGCAGCGGAACTAGCGGGATTGTCTACAATGAGCAGTTCTTC. This sequence encodes CASSGTSGIVYNEQFF.

The gene calls are TRBV7-8 and TRBJ2-7; D ambiguous. The V end was cut by 8 bases, the J end by 3 bases, with 8 bases between. The CDR3 spans 11 residues. The germline V gene encodes CDR1 SGHVS and CDR2 FQNEAQ. The CDR3 sequence: CASGLDYEQYF. In nucleotides, the CDR3 is TGTGCCAGCGGCCTCGACTACGAGCAGTACTTC.

This clonotype was observed at least ten times. The chain joins TRBV7-9 to TRBJ2-5; TRBD2 matches 11 bases. The CDR3 totals 15 residues. CDR1 is SEHNR and CDR2 is FQNEAQ in the germline V gene (reference sequence). J gave up 3 bases and V 3 bases, and 3 bases lay outside the gene matches. Here the CDR3 reads CASSFGTSGEETQYF. The CDR3 nucleotides are TGTGCCAGCAGCTTCGGGACTAGCGGAGAAGAGACCCAGTACTTC.

With respect to this clonotype: A read error may account for a junction end that differs from germline. This sequence joins TRBV19 and TRBJ1-5; D gene uncertain. CDR1 is LNHDA, CDR2 SQIVND, per germline (reference sequence). The CDR3 has 16 amino acids. CDR3 in amino acids: CASGIVRQASNQPQHF. The CDR3 DNA reads TGTGCCAGTGGTATAGTTCGGCAGGCTAGCAATCAGCCCCAGCATTTT.

At least ten counts were recorded for this clonotype. The chain recombines TRBV7-9 with TRBJ2-5; TRBD1 aligns across 9 bases. The CDR3 consists of 14 residues. V gave up 4 bases and J gave up 4 bases; unmatched junction bases: 4. Germline V gene sequence: CDR1 SEHNR, CDR2 FQNEAQ (reference sequence). The CDR3 bases are TGTGCCAGCAGCTCTTACAGGGGGCGAGAGACCCAGTACTTC. It is translated as CASSSYRGRETQYF. The variable domain in full, with the rest retrieved from reference TRBV7-9 and TRBJ2-5, is DTGVSQNPRHKITKRGQNVTFRCDPISEHNRLYWYRQTLGQGPEFLTYFQNEAQLEKSRLLSDRFSAERPKGSFSTLEIQRTEQGDSAMYLCASSSYRGRETQYFGPGTRLLVL.

Note on this clonotype: The junction departs from the called germline gene at one end, perhaps through a read error. The V call is TRBV11-2, the J call TRBJ2-1; D is possibly TRBD1 (6 bases). The CDR3 is 17 amino acids. Germline loops: CDR1 SGHAT, CDR2 FQNNGV. Here the CDR3 DNA reads TGTGCCAGCACCTCCTTAGGGGGTCACAGCTCCTACAATGGGCAGTTCTTC. Protein sequence: CASTSLGGHSSYNGQFF. Drawing the rest from reference TRBV11-2 and TRBJ2-1, the complete variable domain is EAGVAQSPRYKIIEKRQSVAFWCNPISGHATLYWYQQILGQGPKLLIQFQNNGVVDDSQLPKDRFSAERLKGVDSTLKIQPAKLEDSAVYLCASTSLGGHSSYNGQFFGPGTRLTVL.

This chain uses TRBV24-1 with TRBJ2-2, with TRBD2 matching 10 bases. Germline CDR1 and CDR2: KGHDR and SFDVKD. Germline trimming cut 4 bases from V and 0 bases from J; bases unmatched to any gene: 13. The CDR3 has 20 amino acids. Here the CDR3 DNA reads TGTGCCACCAGTGACCCTCCTAGCGGGAGCGGGCTGGCGAACACCGGGGAGCTGTTTTTT. It translates to CATSDPPSGSGLANTGELFF.

At least ten counts were recorded for this clonotype. The chain employs TRBV5-1 and TRBJ2-3, with D maybe TRBD2 (5 bases). The germline V gene has CDR1 SGHRS and CDR2 YFSETQ. CDR3 size: 14 residues. V was shortened by 4 bases and J by 1 base, with 10 bases between the two germline ends. This CDR3 is CASSPEGRTDTQYF. The CDR3 coding sequence is TGCGCCAGCAGCCCTGAGGGCCGCACAGATACGCAGTATTTT.

Concerning this clonotype itself: A far larger clone is just one base off, so this is likely a read error. The CDR3 region has the DNA TGTGCCAGCAGTCGGACCCATCAAGGAAACACTGAAACTTTCTTT. As protein: CASSRTHQGNTETFF. This chain links TRBV6-1 with TRBJ1-1; no clear D gene. Germline V CDR1 and CDR2: MNHNS, SASEGT. This CDR3 contains 15 residues.